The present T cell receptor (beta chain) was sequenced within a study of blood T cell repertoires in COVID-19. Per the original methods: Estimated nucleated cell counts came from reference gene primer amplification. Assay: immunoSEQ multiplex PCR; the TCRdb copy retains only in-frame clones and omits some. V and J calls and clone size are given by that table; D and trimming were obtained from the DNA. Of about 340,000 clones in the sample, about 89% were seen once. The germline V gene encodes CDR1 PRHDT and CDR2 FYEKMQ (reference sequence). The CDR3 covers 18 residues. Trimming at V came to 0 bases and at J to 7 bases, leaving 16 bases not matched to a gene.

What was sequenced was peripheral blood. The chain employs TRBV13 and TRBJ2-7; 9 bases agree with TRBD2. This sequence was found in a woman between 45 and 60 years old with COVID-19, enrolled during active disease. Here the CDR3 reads CASSLGRAGLAGPTEQYF. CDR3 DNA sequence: TGTGCCAGCAGCTTAGGACGGGCGGGGCTAGCGGGACCCACGGAGCAGTACTTC.